This T cell receptor (beta chain) was sequenced in a study of CD8+ T cells in alopecia areata. In this sample, this clone turned up a few times. CDR1 SEHNR and CDR2 FQNEAQ come from the germline V gene (reference sequence). Trimming took off 5 bases at V and 4 bases at J, with 9 bases between the two ends. The CDR3 is 13 amino acids. Sequencing templates came from extracted RNA that was reverse transcribed into cDNA. Profiling relied on immunoSEQ multiplex PCR, and the TCRdb table lists in-frame clones only, not all of them. In the table there are around 34,000 clones, roughly 53% of which are singletons.

The sequencing input was NKG2D-high CD8+ T cells sorted from blood. The chain couples TRBV7-9 to TRBJ1-3; no clear D gene. The clonotype was recovered from a human donor with alopecia areata. The CDR3 spells CASSPRAGNTIYF. In DNA form, the CDR3 reads TGTGCCAGCAGCCCTCGGGCGGGAAACACCATATATTTT.